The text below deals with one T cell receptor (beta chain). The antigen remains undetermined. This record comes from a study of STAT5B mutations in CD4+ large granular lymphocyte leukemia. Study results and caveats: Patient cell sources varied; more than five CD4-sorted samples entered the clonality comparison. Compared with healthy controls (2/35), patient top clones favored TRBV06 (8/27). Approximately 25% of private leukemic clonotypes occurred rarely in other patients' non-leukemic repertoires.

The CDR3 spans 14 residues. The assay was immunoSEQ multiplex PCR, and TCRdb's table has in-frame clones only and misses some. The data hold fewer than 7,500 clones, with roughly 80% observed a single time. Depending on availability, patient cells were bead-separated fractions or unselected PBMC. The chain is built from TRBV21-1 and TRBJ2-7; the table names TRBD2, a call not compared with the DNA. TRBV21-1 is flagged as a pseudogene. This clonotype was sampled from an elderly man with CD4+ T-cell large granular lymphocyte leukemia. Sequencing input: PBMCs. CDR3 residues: CASSPRDSSYEQYF. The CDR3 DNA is TGTGCCAGCAGCCCTCGGGACTCCTCCTACGAGCAGTACTTC.